The rows below give T cell receptor beta chains drawn from one sample of a study of OX40 agonist ivuxolimab in advanced cancers. TCRdb keeps only in-frame clones here, not all; method: immunoSEQ multiplex PCR. This sample has about 12,000 clones, with roughly 80% found just once. The sample in question was CD4+ or CD8+ T cells sorted from blood, obtained in a trial of the OX40 agonist ivuxolimab. The receptors were sampled from an adult with an advanced solid tumor such as melanoma, head and neck, liver or kidney cancer. CDR3s include the opening cysteine and the closing phenylalanine or tryptophan. D genes are given only for firm matches. Part of the rows lack a size; the others show once, few, many or a class for expanded clones.

abundance | j_gene | v_gene | d_gene | CDR3aa | CDR3nt
. | TRBJ2-7 | TRBV6-5 | TRBD1 | CASSWDRFYEQYF | TGTGCCAGCAGCTGGGACAGGTTCTACGAGCAGTACTTC
. | TRBJ2-7 | TRBV2 | TRBD1 | CASTPGQGLYEQYF | TGTGCCAGCACCCCGGGACAGGGGCTCTACGAGCAGTACTTC
. | TRBJ2-1 | TRBV7-7 | . | CASSPTPGRNNEQFF | TGTGCTAGCAGCCCAACTCCGGGACGTAACAATGAGCAGTTCTTC
. | TRBJ2-1 | TRBV6-5 | TRBD2 | CASSYSGGENYNEQFF | TGTGCCAGCAGTTACTCCGGGGGGGAGAACTACAATGAGCAGTTCTTC
once | TRBJ2-2 | TRBV7-9 | . | CASSRDSGELFF | TGTGCCAGCAGCCGCGATTCCGGGGAGCTGTTTTTT
. | TRBJ2-2 | TRBV6-5 | TRBD1 | CASMATGELKGELFF | TGTGCCAGCATGGCAACAGGGGAGTTGAAAGGGGAGCTGTTTTTT
. | TRBJ2-1 | TRBV6-5 | . | CASSKLGGEQFF | TGTGCCAGCAGTAAACTCGGTGGAGAGCAGTTCTTC
. | TRBJ1-2 | TRBV5-1 | . | CASSNQGYGYTF | TGCGCCAGCAGCAATCAGGGGTATGGCTACACCTTC
. | TRBJ2-3 | TRBV30 | . | CAWSLGGGTDTQYF | TGTGCCTGGAGCCTAGGTGGGGGAACAGATACGCAGTATTTT
. | TRBJ2-7 | TRBV27 | . | CASSLSKGNPSYEQYF | TGTGCCAGCAGTTTATCTAAAGGCAATCCCTCCTACGAGCAGTACTTC
. | TRBJ2-7 | TRBV4-1 | . | CASSQDGEESYEQYF | TGCGCCAGCAGCCAAGACGGAGAGGAATCCTACGAGCAGTACTTC
. | TRBJ1-1 | TRBV29-1 | . | CSVAGEGTEAFF | TGCAGCGTTGCTGGGGAGGGGACTGAAGCTTTCTTT
. | TRBJ2-2 | TRBV12-5 | TRBD2 | CASGFSTREVTGELFF | TGTGCTAGTGGTTTCTCTACTCGGGAGGTCACCGGGGAGCTGTTTTTT
. | TRBJ2-1 | TRBV7-8 | TRBD2 | CASRNSGGPSSYNEQFF | TGTGCCAGCAGAAATAGCGGGGGCCCGAGCTCCTACAATGAGCAGTTCTTC
. | TRBJ2-7 | TRBV6-5 | . | CASSSTSSYEQYF | TGTGCCAGCAGTTCAACGAGCTCCTACGAGCAGTACTTC
. | TRBJ1-3 | TRBV7-3 | . | CASSLVGGPGNTIYF | TGTGCCAGCAGCTTAGTGGGGGGCCCTGGAAACACCATATATTTT
. | TRBJ2-2 | TRBV2 | . | CASSEALEVGGTGELFF | TGTGCCAGCAGTGAAGCCCTGGAGGTGGGGGGCACCGGGGAGCTGTTTTTT
once | TRBJ1-3 | TRBV13 | . | CASSLTVTEGNTIYF | TGTGCCAGCAGCTTAACCGTGACAGAAGGAAACACCATATATTTT
. | TRBJ2-1 | TRBV6-5 | . | CASSTRTVYNEQFF | TGTGCCAGCAGTACTCGGACAGTGTACAATGAGCAGTTCTTC
. | TRBJ2-2 | TRBV11-2 | . | CASTGGRRMTGELFF | TGTGCCAGCACTGGGGGCAGGAGAATGACCGGGGAGCTGTTTTTT
. | TRBJ2-3 | TRBV2 | TRBD2 | CASSAGGSGTQYF | TGTGCCAGCAGCGCGGGGGGGTCGGGTACGCAGTATTTT
. | TRBJ2-5 | TRBV4-1 | TRBD2 | CASSQESWASGTQETQYF | TGCGCCAGCAGCCAAGAATCGTGGGCTAGCGGGACACAAGAGACCCAGTACTTC
. | TRBJ1-1 | TRBV2 | . | CASSLGGLTEAFF | TGTGCCAGCAGCTTAGGGGGGCTGACTGAAGCTTTCTTT
. | TRBJ2-3 | TRBV6-1 | TRBD2 | CASSAASGTNTQYF | TGTGCCAGCAGTGCCGCTAGCGGAACCAATACGCAGTATTTT
. | TRBJ1-2 | TRBV19 | . | CASTPSGGSNYGYTF | TGTGCCAGTACTCCGTCGGGGGGCTCTAACTATGGCTACACCTTC
few | TRBJ2-5 | TRBV7-2 | TRBD2 | CASSLLLAGGETQYF | TGTGCCAGCAGCTTATTACTAGCGGGGGGGGAGACCCAGTACTTC
medium-sized | TRBJ1-4 | TRBV21-1 | . | CASSKGGSFGGPATNEKLFF | TGTGCCAGCAGCAAAGGCGGCAGTTTCGGGGGACCAGCAACTAATGAAAAACTGTTTTTT
few | TRBJ2-7 | TRBV7-8 | . | CASSLAGGLYEQYF | TGTGCCAGCAGCTTAGCGGGGGGACTCTACGAGCAGTACTTC
large | TRBJ2-5 | TRBV7-9 | TRBD2 | CASSYGGETQYF | TGTGCCAGCAGCTACGGGGGGGAGACCCAGTACTTC
. | TRBJ1-3 | TRBV5-4 | . | CASSLAAVSGNTIYF | TGTGCCAGCAGCTTGGCCGCCGTCTCTGGAAACACCATATATTTT
. | TRBJ1-2 | TRBV6-5 | . | CATRNRDKHNYGYTF | TGTGCCACGAGAAACCGGGACAAGCATAACTATGGCTACACCTTC
. | TRBJ2-7 | TRBV5-4 | TRBD2 | CASSETSGAYEQYF | TGTGCCAGCAGCGAGACTAGCGGGGCCTACGAGCAGTACTTC
. | TRBJ1-3 | TRBV7-9 | . | CASSLEGVTIYF | TGTGCCAGCAGCTTAGAGGGAGTTACCATATATTTT
. | TRBJ1-5 | TRBV27 | TRBD1 | CASSTTGQGAQPQHF | TGTGCCAGCAGTACAACGGGACAGGGGGCCCAGCCCCAGCATTTT
. | TRBJ2-6 | TRBV7-3 | . | CASSLNRDSGANVLTF | TGTGCCAGCAGCTTAAACAGGGACTCTGGGGCCAACGTCCTGACTTTC
. | TRBJ2-7 | TRBV2 | . | CASSEGGATLYSYEQYF | TGTGCCAGCAGTGAAGGGGGGGCGACCCTCTACTCCTACGAGCAGTACTTC
. | TRBJ2-5 | TRBV30 | . | CAWSTLKPGETQYF | TGTGCCTGGAGTACCCTGAAGCCGGGGGAGACCCAGTACTTC
. | TRBJ2-7 | TRBV27 | TRBD2 | CASSPFSGGFPYEQYF | TGTGCCAGCAGCCCCTTTAGCGGGGGTTTCCCCTACGAGCAGTACTTC
once | TRBJ2-7 | TRBV7-9 | TRBD1 | CASSASGGSGSYEQYF | TGTGCCAGCAGCGCGTCAGGGGGCTCAGGCTCCTACGAGCAGTACTTC
. | TRBJ1-5 | TRBV28 | . | CASRTGYSNQPQHF | TGTGCCAGCAGAACAGGTTATAGCAATCAGCCCCAGCATTTT
large | TRBJ2-3 | TRBV27 | . | CASLPGGTSTDTQYF | TGTGCCAGTCTCCCCGGGGGAACTAGCACAGATACGCAGTATTTT
once | TRBJ2-7 | TRBV5-8 | . | CASSSLLAGIGYEQYF | TGTGCCAGCAGCTCCCTATTGGCGGGGATAGGCTACGAGCAGTACTTC
. | TRBJ2-7 | TRBV13 | TRBD2 | CASSPGLAGSYEQYF | TGTGCCAGCAGCCCGGGACTAGCGGGATCTTACGAGCAGTACTTC
. | TRBJ2-2 | TRBV5-4 | . | CASSLGVDNTGELFF | TGTGCCAGCAGCTTGGGGGTGGACAACACCGGGGAGCTGTTTTTT
. | TRBJ2-7 | TRBV13 | . | CASSPTGLYEQYF | TGTGCCAGCAGCCCGACCGGCCTCTACGAGCAGTACTTC
. | TRBJ2-4 | TRBV27 | . | CASSLHSGPLEAKNIQYF | TGTGCCAGCAGTCTCCACTCGGGACCCTTAGAAGCCAAAAACATTCAGTACTTC
once | TRBJ2-1 | TRBV7-9 | . | CASSPFGNNEQFF | TGTGCCAGCAGCCCCTTTGGAAACAATGAGCAGTTCTTC
. | TRBJ1-4 | TRBV7-2 | . | CASSLVGLGDEKLFF | TGTGCCAGCAGCTTAGTGGGTTTGGGGGATGAAAAACTGTTTTTT
. | TRBJ1-1 | TRBV2 | . | CASSEARDTMNTEAFF | TGTGCCAGCAGTGAAGCGCGGGACACAATGAACACTGAAGCTTTCTTT
. | TRBJ2-2 | TRBV4-1 | TRBD2 | CASSQEPSGGELFF | TGCGCCAGCAGCCAAGAGCCTAGCGGGGGGGAGCTGTTTTTT
. | TRBJ2-7 | TRBV4-2 | TRBD2 | CASSPWGASGAGDEQYF | TGTGCCAGCAGCCCATGGGGGGCTAGCGGAGCGGGGGACGAGCAGTACTTC